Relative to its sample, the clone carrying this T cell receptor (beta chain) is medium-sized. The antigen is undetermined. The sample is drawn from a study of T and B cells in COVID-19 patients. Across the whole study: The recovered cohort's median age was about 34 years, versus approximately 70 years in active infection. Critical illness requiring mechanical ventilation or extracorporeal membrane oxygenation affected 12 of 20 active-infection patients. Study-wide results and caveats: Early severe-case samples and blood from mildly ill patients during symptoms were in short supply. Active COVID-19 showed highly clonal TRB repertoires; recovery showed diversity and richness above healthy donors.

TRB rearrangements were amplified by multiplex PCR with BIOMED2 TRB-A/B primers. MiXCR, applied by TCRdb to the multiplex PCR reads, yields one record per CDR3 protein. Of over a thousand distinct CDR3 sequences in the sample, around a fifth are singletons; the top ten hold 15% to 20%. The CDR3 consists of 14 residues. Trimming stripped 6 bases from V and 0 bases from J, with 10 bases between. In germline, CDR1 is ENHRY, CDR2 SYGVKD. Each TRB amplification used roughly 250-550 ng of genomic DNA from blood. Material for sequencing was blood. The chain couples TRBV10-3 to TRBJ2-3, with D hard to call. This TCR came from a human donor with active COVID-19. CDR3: CAIRNHQSTDTQYF. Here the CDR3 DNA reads TGTGCCATCAGGAACCACCAAAGCACAGATACGCAGTATTTT.